The clone carrying this T cell receptor beta chain has a handful of counts. Its antigen is undetermined. The source of the sample is a study of cytomegalovirus exposure and HLA in healthy donors. Both 60 Vbeta primers and 13 Jbeta primers went into the PCR. Profiled with immunoSEQ multiplex PCR; TCRdb holds only in-frame clones, not every one. In the table there are 95,000 to 150,000 clones, roughly four fifths of which are singletons. With 3 bases removed from V and 1 base from J, the gap between germline ends came to 12 bases. This CDR3 is 15 amino acids long. Overall study results and limits: Trimming of TCR beta V- and J-genes showed a link, identified in a later analysis, to a missense DCLRE1C variant.

The TCR originated in a man aged 50 to 59 in good health and CMV-seronegative. Input material: PBMCs. This chain uses TRBV23-1 with TRBJ1-1; D unresolved. TRBV23-1 is sorted into the ORF group, with uncertain function. CDR3 sequence reads: CASSQTDSRNTEAFF. In DNA form, the CDR3 reads TGCGCCAGCAGTCAGACGGACTCTCGGAACACTGAAGCTTTCTTT.